The T cell receptor (beta chain) under discussion was sequenced for a study of T cell responses to AZD1222 COVID-19 vaccine. Points on this clone: Its specificity is unknown.

Study findings and constraints: Spike was spanned by vaccine-associated CD4 TCRs, with dominance at 160-218 and 743-854. The study identified only six AZD1222 recipients as seropositive at baseline. Spike-specific TCRs gained breadth and depth after people received two AZD1222 doses. In a largely white British group with more females than males, clonal diversity was possibly underestimated.

Method: immunoSEQ multiplex PCR; TCRdb's copy keeps in-frame clones and lacks some. The sample has around 160,000 clones; approximately 91% are singletons. The CDR3 extends over 16 amino acids. V lost 1 base, J lost 1 base, and 6 bases stayed unmatched. CDR1 and CDR2 (germline): GTSNPN, SVGIG (reference sequence). This TCR was recovered from an adult who received the AZD1222 COVID-19 vaccine. The chain has TRBV30 and TRBJ2-3; 9 bases agree with TRBD2. The specimen comprised peripheral blood, sampled 28 days after the second AZD1222 dose. CDR3 nucleotides: TGTGCCTGGAGTGCAAAGACTAGCGGACGCACAGATACGCAGTATTTT. Its translation: CAWSAKTSGRTDTQYF.